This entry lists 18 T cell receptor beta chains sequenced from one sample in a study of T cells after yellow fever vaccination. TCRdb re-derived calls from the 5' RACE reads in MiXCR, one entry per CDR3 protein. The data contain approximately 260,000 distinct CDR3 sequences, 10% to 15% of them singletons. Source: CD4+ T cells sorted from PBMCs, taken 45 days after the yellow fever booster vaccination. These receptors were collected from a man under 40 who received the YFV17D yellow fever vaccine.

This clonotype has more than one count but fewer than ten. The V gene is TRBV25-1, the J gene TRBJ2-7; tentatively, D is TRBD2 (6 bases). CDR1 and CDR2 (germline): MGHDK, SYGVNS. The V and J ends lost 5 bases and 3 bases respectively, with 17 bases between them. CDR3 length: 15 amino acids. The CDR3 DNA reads TGTGCCAGCAGTAGGACGGCGGGGTTTGACTACGAGCAGTACTTC. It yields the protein CASSRTAGFDYEQYF.

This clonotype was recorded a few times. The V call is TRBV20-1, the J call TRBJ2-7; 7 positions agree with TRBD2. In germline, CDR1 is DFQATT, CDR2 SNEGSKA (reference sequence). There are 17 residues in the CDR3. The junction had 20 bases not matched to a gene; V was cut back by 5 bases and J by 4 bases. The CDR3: CSADVRAGAARGYEQYF. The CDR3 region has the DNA TGCAGTGCTGACGTACGGGCTGGGGCGGCGCGGGGGTACGAGCAGTACTTC.

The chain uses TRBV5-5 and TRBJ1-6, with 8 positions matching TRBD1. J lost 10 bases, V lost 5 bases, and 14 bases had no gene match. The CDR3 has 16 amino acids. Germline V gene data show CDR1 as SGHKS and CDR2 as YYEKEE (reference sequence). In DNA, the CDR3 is TGTGCCAGCAGTTTGTCCTCCGGGACAGGACAATCACCCCTCCACTTT. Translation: CASSLSSGTGQSPLHF.

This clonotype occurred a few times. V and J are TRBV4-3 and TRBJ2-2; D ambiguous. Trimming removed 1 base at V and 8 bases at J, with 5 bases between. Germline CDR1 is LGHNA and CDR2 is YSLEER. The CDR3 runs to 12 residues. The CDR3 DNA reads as TGCGCCAGCAGCCAAGTCTGGGGGGAGCTGTTTTTT. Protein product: CASSQVWGELFF.

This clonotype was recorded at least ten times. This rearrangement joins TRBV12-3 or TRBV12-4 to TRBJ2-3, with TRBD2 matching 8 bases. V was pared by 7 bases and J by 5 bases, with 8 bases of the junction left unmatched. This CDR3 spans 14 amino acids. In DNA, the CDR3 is TGTGCCAGCAATCCGGGAGGGAGAAAAGATACGCAGTATTTT. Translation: CASNPGGRKDTQYF.

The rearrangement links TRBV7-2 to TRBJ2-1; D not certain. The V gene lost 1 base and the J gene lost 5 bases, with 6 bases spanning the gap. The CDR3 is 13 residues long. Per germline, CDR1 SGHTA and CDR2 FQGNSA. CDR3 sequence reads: CASSLGSDNEQFF. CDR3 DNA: TGTGCCAGCAGCTTAGGATCGGACAATGAGCAGTTCTTC.

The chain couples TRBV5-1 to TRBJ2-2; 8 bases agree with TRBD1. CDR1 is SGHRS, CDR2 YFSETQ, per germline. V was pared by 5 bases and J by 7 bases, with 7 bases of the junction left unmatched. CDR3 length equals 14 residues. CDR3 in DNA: TGCGCCAGCAGTCAGGACAGGGAGCACGGGGAGCTGTTTTTT. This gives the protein CASSQDREHGELFF.

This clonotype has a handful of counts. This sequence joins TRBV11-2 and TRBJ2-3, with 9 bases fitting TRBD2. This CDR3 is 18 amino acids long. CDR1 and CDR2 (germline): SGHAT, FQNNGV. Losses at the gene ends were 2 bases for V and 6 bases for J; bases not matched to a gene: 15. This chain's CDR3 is CASSLYPSGTKGGDTQYF. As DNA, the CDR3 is TGTGCCAGCAGCTTATATCCTAGCGGGACCAAAGGGGGGGATACGCAGTATTTT.

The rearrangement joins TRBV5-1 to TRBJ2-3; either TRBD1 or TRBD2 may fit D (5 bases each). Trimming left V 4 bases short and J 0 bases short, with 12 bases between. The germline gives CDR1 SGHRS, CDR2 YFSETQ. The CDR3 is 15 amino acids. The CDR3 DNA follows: TGCGCCAGCAGCGCTCGGGACGCTAGCACAGATACGCAGTATTTT. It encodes CASSARDASTDTQYF.

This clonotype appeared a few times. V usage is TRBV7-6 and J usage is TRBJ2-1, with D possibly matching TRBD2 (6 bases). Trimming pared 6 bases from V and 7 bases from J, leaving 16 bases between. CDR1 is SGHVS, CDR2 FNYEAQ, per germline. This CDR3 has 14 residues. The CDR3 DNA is TGTGCCAGCAGACCTATGACTAGTGGGAATGAGCAGTTCTTC. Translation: CASRPMTSGNEQFF.

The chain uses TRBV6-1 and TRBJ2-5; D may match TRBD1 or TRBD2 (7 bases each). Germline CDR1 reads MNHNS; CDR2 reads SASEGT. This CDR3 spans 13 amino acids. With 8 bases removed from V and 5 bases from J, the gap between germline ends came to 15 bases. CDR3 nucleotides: TGTGCCAGCCAGGGGGGGGTTAGGGAGACCCAGTACTTC. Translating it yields CASQGGVRETQYF.

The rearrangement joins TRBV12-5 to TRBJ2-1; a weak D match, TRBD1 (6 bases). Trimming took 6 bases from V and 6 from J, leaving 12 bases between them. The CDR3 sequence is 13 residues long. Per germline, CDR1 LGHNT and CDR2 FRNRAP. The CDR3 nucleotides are TGTGCTAGTGGCCTACAGGGATTCAATGAGCAGTTCTTC. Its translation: CASGLQGFNEQFF. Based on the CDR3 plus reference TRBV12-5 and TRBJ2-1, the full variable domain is DARVTQTPRHKVTEMGQEVTMRCQPILGHNTVFWYRQTMMQGLELLAYFRNRAPLDDSGMPKDRFSAEMPDATLATLKIQPSEPRDSAVYFCASGLQGFNEQFFGPGTRLTVL.

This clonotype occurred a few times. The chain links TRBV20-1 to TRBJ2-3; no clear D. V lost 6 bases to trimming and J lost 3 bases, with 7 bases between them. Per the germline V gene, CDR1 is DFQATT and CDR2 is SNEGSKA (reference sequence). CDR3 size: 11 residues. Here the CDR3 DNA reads TGCAGTGCAACAAAAACAGATACGCAGTATTTT. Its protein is CSATKTDTQYF.

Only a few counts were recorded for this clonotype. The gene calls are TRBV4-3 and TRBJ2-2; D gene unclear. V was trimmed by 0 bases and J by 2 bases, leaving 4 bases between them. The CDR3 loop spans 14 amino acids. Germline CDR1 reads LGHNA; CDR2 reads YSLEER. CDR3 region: CASSQDINTGELFF. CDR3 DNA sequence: TGCGCCAGCAGCCAAGATATAAACACCGGGGAGCTGTTTTTT.

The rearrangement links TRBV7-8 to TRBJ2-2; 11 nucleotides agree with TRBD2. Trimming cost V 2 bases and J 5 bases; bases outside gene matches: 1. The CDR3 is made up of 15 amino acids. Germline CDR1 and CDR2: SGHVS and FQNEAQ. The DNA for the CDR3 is TGTGCCAGCAGCTTATCTAGCGGGAGGACCGGGGAGCTGTTTTTT. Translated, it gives CASSLSSGRTGELFF.

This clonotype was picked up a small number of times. Here the CDR3 reads CASSSTGQDTDTQYF. The CDR3 DNA sequence: TGTGCCAGCAGTTCTACGGGACAGGACACAGATACGCAGTATTTT. This sequence joins TRBV27 and TRBJ2-3; 8 bases agree with TRBD1. The CDR3 spans 15 residues. V shed 4 bases and J 2 bases; nucleotides not matched to a gene: 5. The germline V gene encodes CDR1 MNHEY and CDR2 SMNVEV (reference sequence).

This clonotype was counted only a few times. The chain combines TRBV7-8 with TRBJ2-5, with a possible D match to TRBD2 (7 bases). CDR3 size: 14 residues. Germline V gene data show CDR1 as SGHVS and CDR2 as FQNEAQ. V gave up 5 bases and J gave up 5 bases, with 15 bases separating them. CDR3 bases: TGTGCCAGCAGCCAGGGGAGGGTTAGCGAGACCCAGTACTTC. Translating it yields CASSQGRVSETQYF.

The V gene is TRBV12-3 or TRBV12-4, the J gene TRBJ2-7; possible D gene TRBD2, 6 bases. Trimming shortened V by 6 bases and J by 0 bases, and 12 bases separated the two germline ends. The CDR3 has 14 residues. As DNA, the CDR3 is TGTGCCAGCAGGCAGTCCGGGAGCTCCTACGAGCAGTACTTC. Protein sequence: CASRQSGSSYEQYF.